This T cell receptor (beta chain) was profiled in a study of Ad26.COV2.S vaccination and SARS-CoV-2 variants (dated by TCRdb to the early 2020s). Describing the broader study: Donors in the vaccine arm were drawn from COV1001, a phase I-IIa trial of Ad26.COV2.S in healthy adults that was multicentre, randomized, double-blind and placebo-controlled. Dosing of Ad26.COV2.S was intramuscular, at either 5x10^10 or 1x10^11 viral particles, delivered as one shot or as two shots spaced 56 days apart. The TCR-sequenced set comprised around 30 samples: around 20 Ad26.COV2.S vaccine recipients, 5 placebo recipients and 8 SARS-CoV-2 convalescent individuals. Trial participants were randomized into five groups of five, in which low-dose or high-dose Ad26.COV2.S was given once or twice, or placebo was given on both occasions. Sequencing of the TCRbeta repertoire served to evaluate the specificity and breadth of SARS-CoV-2-reactive T cell receptors following Ad26.COV2.S vaccination. Investigators remained blinded to trial group allocation during experiments and outcome assessment. Overall study results and their limits: Vaccine and placebo recipients had similar non-spike TCR breadth, a finding consistent with the vaccine containing only spike. Comparing responses between vaccine doses or regimens was not something the study was powered to do. The authors noted that total T cell responses may have been underestimated by the TCR breadth and depth analyses. After vaccination, substantial breadth of spike-specific CD8+ and CD4+ T cell responses was reported. Ad26.COV2.S recipients had higher spike-specific TCR breadth than placebo recipients (P = 0.0014).

In the paper's terms, the treatment or condition label means: roughly 18 received Ad26.COV2.S at low or high dose, single or two shots; roughly five received placebo; per-sample allocation not given. Repertoires of vaccine and placebo recipients were sequenced from samples collected on day 63 after the first injection. Cohort 1b enrolled 25 to 30 adults aged 18-55 years at a single site in Boston, USA, between 29 July and 7 August 2020. Ad26.COV2.S was a replication-incompetent adenovirus type 26 vector expressing a prefusion-stabilized SARS-CoV-2 spike protein from the original Wuhan strain. The immunoSEQ Assay was the method used to sequence TCRbeta CDR3 regions. After extraction, genomic DNA underwent amplification by bias-controlled multiplex PCR, followed by high-throughput sequencing. As for the authors' bioinformatics: Collapsing and filtering of sequences were performed to quantify the absolute abundance of each unique TCRbeta CDR3 region. Usable DNA was measured by amplifying reference genes present in all nucleated cells, and TCRbeta template counts were normalized to that usable DNA to estimate T cell fraction. Repertoire TCRs were annotated as SARS-CoV-2-specific by exact matching of V gene, CDR3 amino acid sequence and J gene to a known reactive TCR set. The reference SARS-CoV-2 TCR set came from MIRA and was filtered for enrichment in COVID-19-positive ImmuneCODE repertoires, removing public or cross-reactive TCRs. Using the MIRA antigens, annotated TCRs were further analysed by specific ORF or by position within an ORF. Breadth was defined as the number of annotated unique rearrangements divided by the total number of unique productive rearrangements, and depth was defined as the summed frequency of the annotated unique rearrangements. Two-sided Wilcoxon rank-sum tests were applied when comparing TCR breadth between groups. TCRdb retrieved this table from immuneACCESS and kept in-frame rearrangements only. Not all clones are present; in checked studies, unresolved V genes account for under half, and no reason is known for the remainder. The V and J calls and the clone size are those of that table, but D and trimming were determined from the DNA. The sample table shows about 470,000 clones, and less than 95% are seen once. Approximately 4.5% of the sample is taken by the ten largest.

With respect to this clone: It has no known antigen specificity. Per-nucleotide qualities are absent, and no much larger clonotype sits a single base away.

Per the germline V gene (reference sequence), MNHNY is the CDR1 and SVGAGI is the CDR2. The junction shows trimming of 8 bases on V and 3 bases on J, plus 13 bases between the germline ends. The CDR3 numbers 13 residues from cysteine through phenylalanine. The CDR3 DNA has 39 bases and is translated from base 1. The chain was built from TRBV6-6 and TRBJ1-1; no D gene can be assigned with confidence. The starting material was peripheral blood, obtained in a trial of Ad26.COV2.S vaccine versus placebo. The source of this sequence is a person between 18 and 65 years old who received the Ad26.COV2.S COVID-19 vaccine or a placebo. The bases read TGTGCCAGCCGTGGCCCACCTGACACTGAAGCTTTCTTT. Translated, it reads CASRGPPDTEAFF.